These 8 T cell receptor beta chains were all obtained from the same sample, sequenced in a study of shared clonotypes between healthy human individuals. Only in-frame clones appear in the TCRdb table, and some are missing; sequencing was by immunoSEQ multiplex PCR. The table records around 2.1 million clones, around 93% of them present only once. Naive CD8 populations comprised CD45RO-negative cells positively selected for CCR7, excluding terminally differentiated effector memory CD45RA+ cells. Sample: naive CD8+ T cells from PBMCs. Source of these receptors: a man between 18 and 35 years old in good health. Some clones in this sample may be carry-over from other donors' samples.

The J gene is TRBJ1-2, the V gene TRBV4-3; possibly TRBD1 for D (6 bases). The CDR3 has 16 residues. CDR1 and CDR2 (germline): LGHNA, YSLEER. V was cut by 0 bases and J by 5 bases, with 16 bases left in between. CDR3 bases: TGCGCCAGCAGCCAAGACGCGGGCAGGGGTCAATATGGCTACACCTTC. Translated: CASSQDAGRGQYGYTF.

The rearrangement links TRBV6-6 to TRBJ2-6; the D gene could be TRBD1 or TRBD2 (5 bases each). There are 16 residues in the CDR3. Germline values: CDR1 MNHNY, CDR2 SVGAGI (reference sequence). Between the trimmed V and J ends, which lost 7 bases and 0 bases, there was a span of 13 bases. CDR3 protein: CASIGDGFSGANVLTF. CDR3 coding DNA: TGTGCCAGCATTGGGGACGGTTTCTCTGGGGCCAACGTCCTGACTTTC.

The CDR3, as DNA: TGCGCCAGCAGCTTGGCCGCTAATAGAGCGGGAGGGCCGATGTCAAATGAGCAGTTCTTC. This codes for CASSLAANRAGGPMSNEQFF. This chain joins TRBV5-1 and TRBJ2-1; TRBD2 matches at 10 bases. Germline CDR1 reads SGHRS; CDR2 reads YFSETQ. V lost 0 bases and J lost 7; bases outside the gene matches: 19. The CDR3 contains 20 residues.

V gene TRBV29-1 combines with J gene TRBJ2-7; no firm D call. Germline-derived CDR1 and CDR2 are SQVTM and ANQGSEA. Trimming removed 2 bases from V and 2 bases from J, with 10 bases in between. This CDR3 is 13 amino acids long. The CDR3 DNA follows: TGCAGCGTTGAAACCGGTTCCCCCTACGAGCAGTACTTC. Protein product: CSVETGSPYEQYF.

This rearrangement joins TRBV5-6 to TRBJ2-1; TRBD1 matches 9 bases. The CDR3 has 16 amino acids. Germline-derived CDR1 and CDR2 are SGHDT and YYEEEE. The V gene end was trimmed by 3 bases and the J gene end by 0 bases; junction bases not matched to a gene: 4. This CDR3 is CASSSGQGSSYNEQFF. The CDR3 bases are TGTGCCAGCAGCTCCGGACAGGGGAGCTCCTACAATGAGCAGTTCTTC.

V and J are TRBV9 and TRBJ1-2; the D is unclear. The germline gives CDR1 SGDLS, CDR2 YYNGEE. V was pared by 0 bases and J by 2 bases, with 11 bases between. The CDR3 runs to 15 residues. CDR3 bases: TGTGCCAGCAGCGTAGAGTCAAAATCCAACTATGGCTACACCTTC. The encoded protein is CASSVESKSNYGYTF.

This clone appeared a single time. V is TRBV9 and J is TRBJ2-1; D is possibly TRBD1 or TRBD2 (7 bases each). In germline, CDR1 is SGDLS, CDR2 YYNGEE. This CDR3 region has 17 residues. Deletions cut 0 bases from V and 4 bases from J, with 17 bases between. CDR3 region: CASSVDAGAGGYNEQFF. For the CDR3, the DNA is TGTGCCAGCAGCGTAGATGCGGGAGCAGGGGGTTACAATGAGCAGTTCTTC.

The V call is TRBV7-6, the J call TRBJ2-6; 12 nucleotides line up with TRBD1. The CDR3 sequence is 17 residues long. Germline V lookup: CDR1 SGHVS, CDR2 FNYEAQ. V gave up 3 bases and J gave up 2 bases; unmatched junction bases: 2. The CDR3 reads CASSLGTGGTGANVLTF. The DNA for the CDR3 is TGTGCCAGCAGCTTGGGGACAGGGGGCACTGGGGCCAACGTCCTGACTTTC.